The following is a TCR beta chain sequence with its context. Using immunoSEQ multiplex PCR, the repertoire was profiled, and TCRdb retains in-frame clones only, with some absent. The sample has about 210,000 clones; about three quarters are singletons. CDR3 length equals 12 residues. With 6 bases removed from V and 10 bases from J, the gap between germline ends came to 15 bases. These data come from a study of blood T cell repertoires in COVID-19. Overall study: Acute and convalescent COVID-19 specimens originated in the United States, Italy and Spain. Sources were T cells, B-cell-depleted T cells, or PBMCs; the material itself was cDNA or gDNA.

The sequence was collected from a woman in her seventies with acute or convalescent COVID-19. The chain recombines TRBV12-3 or TRBV12-4 with TRBJ1-1; D perhaps matches TRBD1 (5 bases). Sequencing was done on a sample of peripheral blood. The CDR3 DNA sequence: TGTGCCAGCAGAGGGGTTGGGTCGCGAGCTTTCTTT. This codes for CASRGVGSRAFF.